Listed below are T cell receptor beta chains from one sample, sequenced in a study of blood T cell repertoires in COVID-19. Profiling relied on immunoSEQ multiplex PCR, and the TCRdb table lists in-frame clones only, not all of them. The data hold under 100,000 clones, with 65% to 85% observed a single time. Sequenced: peripheral blood. The receptors shown here come from a man older than 75 with active or convalescent COVID-19. Each CDR3 is given with its conserved first and last residue.

V gene: TRBV2
J gene: TRBJ2-1
CDR3 length: 14
CDR3 protein: CASSELTSGGSQFF

V gene: TRBV2
J gene: TRBJ1-1
CDR3 length: 13
CDR3 protein: CASSGQMNTEAFF

V gene: TRBV28
J gene: TRBJ1-5
CDR3 length: 16
CDR3 protein: CASSLPDRGVDQPQHF

V gene: TRBV5-1
J gene: TRBJ2-7
CDR3 length: 12
CDR3 protein: CASSSSLSEQYF

V gene: TRBV7-6
J gene: TRBJ2-1
CDR3 length: 16
CDR3 protein: CASSLGQGPGGREQFF

V gene: TRBV6-5
J gene: TRBJ1-1
CDR3 length: 13
CDR3 protein: CASSITGGGETFF

V gene: TRBV5-1
J gene: TRBJ2-4
CDR3 length: 15
CDR3 protein: CASSLEAGSKNIQYF

V gene: TRBV2
J gene: TRBJ2-2
CDR3 length: 16
CDR3 protein: CASKGGRVGYTGELFF

V gene: TRBV3-1/TRBV3-2
J gene: TRBJ1-2
CDR3 length: 15
CDR3 protein: CASSQDSTAGYGYTF

V gene: TRBV19
J gene: TRBJ1-1
CDR3 length: 12
CDR3 protein: CASSAPRAAAFF

V gene: TRBV6-5
J gene: TRBJ2-1
CDR3 length: 14
CDR3 protein: CASSYGGGPNEQFF

V gene: TRBV19
J gene: TRBJ1-6
CDR3 length: 13
CDR3 protein: CASTPGQGSPLHF

V gene: TRBV9
J gene: TRBJ2-5
CDR3 length: 14
CDR3 protein: CASNLGLPQETQYF

V gene: TRBV3-1/TRBV3-2
J gene: TRBJ2-7
CDR3 length: 18
CDR3 protein: CASSQDRLAGLHSYEQYF

V gene: TRBV29-1
J gene: TRBJ1-1
CDR3 length: 14
CDR3 protein: CSVEPTGGRTEAFF

V gene: TRBV7-3
J gene: TRBJ2-3
CDR3 length: 14
CDR3 protein: CASSPGLAVDTQYF

V gene: TRBV4-3
J gene: TRBJ1-2
CDR3 length: 15
CDR3 protein: CASSQDRGYLYGYTF

V gene: TRBV27
J gene: TRBJ1-1
CDR3 length: 13
CDR3 protein: CASSYTRNTEAFF

V gene: TRBV5-5
J gene: TRBJ1-1
CDR3 length: 12
CDR3 protein: CASSLDSTEAFF

V gene: TRBV6-2/TRBV6-3
J gene: TRBJ2-7
CDR3 length: 14
CDR3 protein: CASSLRIAAYEQYF

V gene: TRBV19
J gene: TRBJ1-5
CDR3 length: 14
CDR3 protein: CASSPTGGNQPQHF

V gene: TRBV18
J gene: TRBJ1-5
CDR3 length: 13
CDR3 protein: CASSGTSDQPQHF